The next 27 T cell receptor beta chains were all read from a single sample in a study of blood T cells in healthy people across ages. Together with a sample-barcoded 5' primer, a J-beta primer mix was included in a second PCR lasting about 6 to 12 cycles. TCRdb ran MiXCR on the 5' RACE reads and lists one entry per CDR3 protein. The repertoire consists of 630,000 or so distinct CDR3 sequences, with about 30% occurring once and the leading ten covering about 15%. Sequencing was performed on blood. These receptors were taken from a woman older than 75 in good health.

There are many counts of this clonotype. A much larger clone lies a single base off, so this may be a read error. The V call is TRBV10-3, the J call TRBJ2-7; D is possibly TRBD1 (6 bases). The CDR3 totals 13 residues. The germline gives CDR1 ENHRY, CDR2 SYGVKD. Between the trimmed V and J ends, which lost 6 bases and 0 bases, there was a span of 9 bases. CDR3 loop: CAIRDSNSYEQYF. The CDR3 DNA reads TGTGCCATCAGGGACAGTAACTCCTACGAGCAGTACTTC.

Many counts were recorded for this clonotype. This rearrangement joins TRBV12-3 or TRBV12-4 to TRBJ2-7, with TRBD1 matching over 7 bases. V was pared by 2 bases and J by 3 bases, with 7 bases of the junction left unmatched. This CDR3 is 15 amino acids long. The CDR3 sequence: CASSLKTGESYEQYF. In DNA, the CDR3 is TGTGCCAGCAGTTTAAAAACAGGGGAAAGCTACGAGCAGTACTTC.

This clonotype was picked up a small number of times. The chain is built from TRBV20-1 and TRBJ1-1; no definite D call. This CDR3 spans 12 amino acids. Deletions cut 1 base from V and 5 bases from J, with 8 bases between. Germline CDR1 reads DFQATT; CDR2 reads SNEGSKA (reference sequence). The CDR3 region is CSARVTRTEAFF. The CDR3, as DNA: TGCAGTGCTAGAGTCACGCGGACTGAAGCTTTCTTT.

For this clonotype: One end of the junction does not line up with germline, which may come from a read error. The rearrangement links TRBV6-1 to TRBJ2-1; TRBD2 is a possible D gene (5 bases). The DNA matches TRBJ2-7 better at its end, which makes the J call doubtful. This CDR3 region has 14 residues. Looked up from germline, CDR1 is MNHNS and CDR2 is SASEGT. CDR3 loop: CASRLSSSYNEQYF. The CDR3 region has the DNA TGCGCCAGCAGACTATCCAGCTCCTACAATGAGCAGTACTTC.

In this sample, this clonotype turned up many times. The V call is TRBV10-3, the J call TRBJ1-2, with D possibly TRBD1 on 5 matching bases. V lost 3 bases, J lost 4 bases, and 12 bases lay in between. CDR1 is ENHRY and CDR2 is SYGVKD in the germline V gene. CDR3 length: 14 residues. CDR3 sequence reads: CAISEPGRIYGYTF. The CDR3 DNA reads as TGTGCCATCAGTGAACCGGGACGGATCTATGGCTACACCTTC.

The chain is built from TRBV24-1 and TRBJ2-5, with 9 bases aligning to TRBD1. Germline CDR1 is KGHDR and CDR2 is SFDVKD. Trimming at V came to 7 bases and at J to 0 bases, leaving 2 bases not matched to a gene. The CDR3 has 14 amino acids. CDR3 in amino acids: CATSRDRDQETQYF. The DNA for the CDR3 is TGTGCCACCAGCCGGGACAGGGACCAAGAGACCCAGTACTTC.

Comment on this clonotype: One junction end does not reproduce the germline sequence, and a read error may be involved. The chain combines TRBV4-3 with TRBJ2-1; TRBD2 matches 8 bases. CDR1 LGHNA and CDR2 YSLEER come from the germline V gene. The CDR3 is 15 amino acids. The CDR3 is CVSSQLTSARNEQFF. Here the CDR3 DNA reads TGCGTCAGCAGCCAACTGACTAGCGCCCGAAATGAGCAGTTCTTC.

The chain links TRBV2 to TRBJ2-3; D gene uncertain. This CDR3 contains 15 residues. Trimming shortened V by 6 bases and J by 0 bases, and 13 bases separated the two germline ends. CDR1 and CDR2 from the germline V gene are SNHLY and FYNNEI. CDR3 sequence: CASSPRHHSTDTQYF. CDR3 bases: TGTGCCAGCAGCCCACGACATCATAGCACAGATACGCAGTATTTT.

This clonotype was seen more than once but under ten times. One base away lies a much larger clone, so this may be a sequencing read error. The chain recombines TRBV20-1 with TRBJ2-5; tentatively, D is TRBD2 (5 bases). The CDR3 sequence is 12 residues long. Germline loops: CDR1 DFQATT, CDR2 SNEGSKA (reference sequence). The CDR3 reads CSTRDYEETQYF. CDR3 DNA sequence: TGCAGTACTAGAGACTACGAAGAGACCCAGTACTTC.

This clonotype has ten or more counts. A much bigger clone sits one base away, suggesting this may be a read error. The CDR3 loop reads CSTRPGGRLEQYF. In DNA form, the CDR3 reads TGCAGCACGCGGCCGGGGGGCCGGTTAGAGCAGTACTTC. The chain uses TRBV20-1 and TRBJ2-7, with D tentatively TRBD2 (7 bases). The CDR3 is 13 residues long. Germline CDR1 DFQATT, CDR2 SNEGSKA (reference sequence).

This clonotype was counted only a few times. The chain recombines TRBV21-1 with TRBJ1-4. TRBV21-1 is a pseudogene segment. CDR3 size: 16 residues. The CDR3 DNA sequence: TGTGCCAGCAGCAAAGGAATATACACTGAAGGGGAAAAACTGTTTTTT. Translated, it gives CASSKGIYTEGEKLFF.

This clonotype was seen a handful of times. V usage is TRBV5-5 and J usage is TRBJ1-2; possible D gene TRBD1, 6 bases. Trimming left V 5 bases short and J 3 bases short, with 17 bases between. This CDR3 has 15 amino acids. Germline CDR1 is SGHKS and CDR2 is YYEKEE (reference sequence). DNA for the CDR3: TGTGCCAGCAGTCCTGACAGGCCCCATTACTATGGCTACACCTTC. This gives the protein CASSPDRPHYYGYTF.

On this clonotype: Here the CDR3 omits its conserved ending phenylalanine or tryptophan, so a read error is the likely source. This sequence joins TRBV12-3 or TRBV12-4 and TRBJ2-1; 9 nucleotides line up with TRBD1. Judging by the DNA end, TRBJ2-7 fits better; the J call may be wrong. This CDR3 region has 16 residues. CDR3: CASSISRTGDYNEQYS. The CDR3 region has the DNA TGTGCCAGCAGTATCTCCCGGACAGGGGACTACAATGAGCAGTACTCC.

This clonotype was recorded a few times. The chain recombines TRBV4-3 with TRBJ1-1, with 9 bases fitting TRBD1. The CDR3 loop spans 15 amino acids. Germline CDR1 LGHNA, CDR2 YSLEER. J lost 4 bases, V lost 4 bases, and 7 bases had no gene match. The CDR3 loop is CASSLFTQGATEAFF. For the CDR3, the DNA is TGCGCCAGCAGCCTATTTACACAGGGGGCCACTGAAGCTTTCTTT.

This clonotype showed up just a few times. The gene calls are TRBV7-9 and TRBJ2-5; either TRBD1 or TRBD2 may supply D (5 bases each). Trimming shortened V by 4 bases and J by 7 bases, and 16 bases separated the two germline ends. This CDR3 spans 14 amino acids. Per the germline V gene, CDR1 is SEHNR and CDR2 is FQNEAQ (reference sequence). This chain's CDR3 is CASSSDWGSGTQYF. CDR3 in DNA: TGTGCCAGCAGCTCGGACTGGGGCTCGGGGACCCAGTACTTC.

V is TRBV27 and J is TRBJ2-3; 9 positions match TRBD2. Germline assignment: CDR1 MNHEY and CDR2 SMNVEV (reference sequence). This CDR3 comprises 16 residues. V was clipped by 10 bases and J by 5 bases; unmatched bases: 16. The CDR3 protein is CATIPMSGGPVDTQYF. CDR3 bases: TGTGCCACCATCCCCATGAGCGGGGGGCCCGTAGATACGCAGTATTTT.

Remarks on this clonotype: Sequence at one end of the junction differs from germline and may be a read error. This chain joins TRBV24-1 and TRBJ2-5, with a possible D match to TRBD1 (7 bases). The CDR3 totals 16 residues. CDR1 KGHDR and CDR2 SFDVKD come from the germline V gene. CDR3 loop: CAASDQQGTGEETQYF. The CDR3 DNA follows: TGTGCCGCCAGTGACCAACAGGGGACGGGGGAAGAGACCCAGTACTTC.

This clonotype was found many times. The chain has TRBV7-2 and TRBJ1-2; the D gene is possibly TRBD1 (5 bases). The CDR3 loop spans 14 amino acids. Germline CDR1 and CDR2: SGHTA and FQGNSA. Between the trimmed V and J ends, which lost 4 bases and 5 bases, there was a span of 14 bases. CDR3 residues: CASSSQEPPYGYTF. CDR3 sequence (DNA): TGTGCCAGCAGCTCACAGGAGCCCCCTTATGGCTACACCTTC.

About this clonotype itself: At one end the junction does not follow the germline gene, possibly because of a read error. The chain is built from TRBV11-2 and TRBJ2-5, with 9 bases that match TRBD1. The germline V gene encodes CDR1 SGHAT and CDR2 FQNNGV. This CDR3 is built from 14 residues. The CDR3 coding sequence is TGTGCCAGCAGCCCAACAGGGGGCCGGGAGACCCAGTGCTTC. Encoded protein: CASSPTGGRETQCF.

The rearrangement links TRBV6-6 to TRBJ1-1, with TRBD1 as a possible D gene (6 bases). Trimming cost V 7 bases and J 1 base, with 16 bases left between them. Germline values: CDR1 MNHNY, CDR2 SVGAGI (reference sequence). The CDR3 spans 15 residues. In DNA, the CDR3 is TGTGCCAGCATATTTGAGGGGGTCTGGAACACTGAAGCTTTCTTT. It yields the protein CASIFEGVWNTEAFF.

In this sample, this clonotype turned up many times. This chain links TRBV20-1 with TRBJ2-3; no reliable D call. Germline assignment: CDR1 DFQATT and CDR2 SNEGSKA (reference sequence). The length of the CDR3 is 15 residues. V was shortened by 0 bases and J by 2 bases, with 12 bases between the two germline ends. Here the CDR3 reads CSARDLRLHTDTQYF. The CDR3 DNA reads TGCAGTGCTAGAGATCTGAGACTCCACACAGATACGCAGTATTTT.

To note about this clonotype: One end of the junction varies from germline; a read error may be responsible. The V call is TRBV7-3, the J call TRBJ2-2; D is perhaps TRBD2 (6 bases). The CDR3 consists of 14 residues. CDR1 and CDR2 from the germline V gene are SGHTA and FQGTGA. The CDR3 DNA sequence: TGTGCCAGCAGCTTTTCTAGCGTAACCGGGGAGCGGTTTTTT. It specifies CASSFSSVTGERFF.

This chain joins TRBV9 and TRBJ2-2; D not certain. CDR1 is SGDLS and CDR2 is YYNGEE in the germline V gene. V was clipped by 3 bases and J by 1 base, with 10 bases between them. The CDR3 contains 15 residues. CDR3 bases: TGTGCCAGCAGCGCCGATATGAGGAACACCGGGGAGCTGTTTTTT. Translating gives CASSADMRNTGELFF.

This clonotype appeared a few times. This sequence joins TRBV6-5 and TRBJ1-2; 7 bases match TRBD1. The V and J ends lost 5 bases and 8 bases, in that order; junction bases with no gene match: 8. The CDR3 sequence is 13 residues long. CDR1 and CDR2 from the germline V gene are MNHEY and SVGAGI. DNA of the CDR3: TGTGCCAGCAGTAAGGGACAGTTTACAGGCTACACCTTC. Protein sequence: CASSKGQFTGYTF.

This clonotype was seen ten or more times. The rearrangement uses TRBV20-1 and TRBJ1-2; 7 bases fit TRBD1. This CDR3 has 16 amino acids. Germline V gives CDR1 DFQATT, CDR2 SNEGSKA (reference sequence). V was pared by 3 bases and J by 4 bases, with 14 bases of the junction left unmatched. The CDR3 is CSASRDPGGTGYGYTF. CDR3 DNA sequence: TGCAGTGCTAGTCGTGATCCAGGGGGTACGGGCTATGGCTACACCTTC.

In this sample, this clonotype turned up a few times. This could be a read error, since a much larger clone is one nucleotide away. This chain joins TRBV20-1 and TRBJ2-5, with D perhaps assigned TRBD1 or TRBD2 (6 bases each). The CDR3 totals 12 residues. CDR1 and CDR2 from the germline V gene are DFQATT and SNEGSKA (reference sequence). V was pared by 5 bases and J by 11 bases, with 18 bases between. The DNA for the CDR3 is TGCAGTGCTTCGCCTACAGGGACTGAGCAGTACTTC. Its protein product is CSASPTGTEQYF.

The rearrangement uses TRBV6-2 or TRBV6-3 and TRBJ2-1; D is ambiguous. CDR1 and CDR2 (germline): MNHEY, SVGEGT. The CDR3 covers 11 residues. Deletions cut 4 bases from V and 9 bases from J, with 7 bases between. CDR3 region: CASSLMGEQFF. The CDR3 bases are TGTGCCAGCAGTTTAATGGGTGAGCAGTTCTTC.